The rows below give T cell receptor beta chains drawn from one sample of a study of T-cell memory formation after mild COVID-19. TCRdb itself ran the 5' RACE reads through MiXCR, one entry per CDR3 protein. The sample consists of 400,000 to 550,000 distinct CDR3 sequences, 20% to 25% of them appearing once. Material for sequencing was PBMCs or a T cell subset sorted from them (not recorded which). The receptors originated from an adult woman who had mild COVID-19 (a few samples of this study predate the infection). Cell type and time point are not known. Both conserved end residues are trimmed from each CDR3. Some rows have no size entry. The others give once, few or many, or a class for an expanded clone.

abundance | v_gene | CDR3aa
few | TRBV5-1 | ASTGGTTNPGELF
once | TRBV6-5 | ASSYGAGLTDTQY
many | TRBV18 | ASSPFLQGGRTQETQY
few | TRBV5-6 | ASSPGTDLSEQY
- | TRBV5-1 | ASSFGGPVYEQY
few | TRBV20-1 | SARGPGRPNEQF
few | TRBV3-1 | ASSQFGLMNTEAF
- | TRBV7-9 | ASSLTGTGSAYEQY
- | TRBV20-1 | SAPGPSNTGELF
- | TRBV30 | AWSGAEGGGFDTEAF
few | TRBV20-1 | STKTSGSSYNEQF
few | TRBV5-6 | ASSLSAGGPDYNEQF
few | TRBV3-1 | ASSHLDRDYGYT